A single sample is the source of the 13 T cell receptor beta chains below, sequenced in a study of OX40 agonist ivuxolimab in advanced cancers. The data were produced by immunoSEQ multiplex PCR, yet TCRdb's version contains in-frame clones alone and is incomplete. The table has about 46,000 clones, more than 70% seen once. The sequences come from CD4+ or CD8+ T cells sorted from blood, collected in a trial of the OX40 agonist ivuxolimab. These receptors all stem from an adult with an advanced solid tumor such as melanoma, head and neck, liver or kidney cancer.

The V gene is TRBV14, the J gene TRBJ2-6; TRBD1 agrees at 7 bases. Germline trimming cut 5 bases from V and 4 bases from J; bases unmatched to any gene: 8. The CDR3 is 16 amino acids. Germline CDR1 reads SGHDN; CDR2 reads FVKESK. CDR3 DNA sequence: TGTGCCAGCAGCTCCCTGACAGGGTTCGGGGCCAACGTCCTGACTTTC. Protein product: CASSSLTGFGANVLTF.

The chain links TRBV7-2 to TRBJ2-1; 8 nucleotides align to TRBD2. CDR1 and CDR2 (germline): SGHTA, FQGNSA. The CDR3 has 17 amino acids. With 6 bases clipped from V and 8 bases from J, the junction kept 18 bases outside the gene matches. The DNA for the CDR3 is TGTGCCAGCAGTTCTCCCCGGGCGAGCGGGAGAACGGATGAGCAGTTCTTC. Protein product: CASSSPRASGRTDEQFF.

This clone appeared a few times. The CDR3 spells CASSTPQGGSYEQYF. The CDR3 DNA reads as TGTGCCAGCAGTACCCCACAGGGGGGCTCCTACGAGCAGTACTTC. The chain recombines TRBV28 with TRBJ2-7; 8 bases fit TRBD1. This CDR3 region has 15 residues. Germline CDR1 is MDHEN and CDR2 is SYDVKM. The V segment lost 5 bases and the J segment 0 bases; nucleotides outside the gene matches: 6.

This clone was seen once. This chain links TRBV19 with TRBJ1-3; the D is unclear. This CDR3 region has 15 residues. Trimming removed 7 bases from V and 1 base from J, with 14 bases in between. Germline CDR1 is LNHDA and CDR2 is SQIVND (reference sequence). This CDR3 reads CASIHRSASGNTIYF. DNA for the CDR3: TGTGCCAGTATCCATCGGTCAGCTTCTGGAAACACCATATATTTT. The variable domain in full, completed from reference TRBV19 and TRBJ1-3, reads DGGITQSPKYLFRKEGQNVTLSCEQNLNHDAMYWYRQDPGQGLRLIYYSQIVNDFQKGDIAEGYSVSREKKESFPLTVTSAQKNPTAFYLCASIHRSASGNTIYFGEGSWLTVV.

This rearrangement joins TRBV18 to TRBJ1-2, with 8 bases aligning to TRBD1. CDR3 length: 13 residues. Germline V CDR1 and CDR2: KGHSH, LQKENI. V shed 5 bases and J 4 bases; nucleotides not matched to a gene: 3. The CDR3 region has the DNA TGTGCCAGCTCAGAGGGGACAGGCTATGGCTACACCTTC. Residues: CASSEGTGYGYTF.

The rearrangement uses TRBV5-1 and TRBJ1-5; D perhaps matches TRBD1 (5 bases). The CDR3 consists of 15 residues. V was cut by 0 bases and J by 5 bases, with 12 bases left in between. Germline loops: CDR1 SGHRS, CDR2 YFSETQ. The chain's CDR3 is CASSLEGRGHQPQHF. DNA of the CDR3: TGCGCCAGCAGCTTGGAGGGTAGGGGCCATCAGCCCCAGCATTTT.

The J gene is TRBJ2-5, the V gene TRBV12-2; TRBD2, the D gene given by the table, was not confirmed from the DNA. TRBV12-2 is a pseudogene locus. This CDR3 has 18 residues. This CDR3 is CASRLLRLLGPRGETQYF. For the CDR3, the DNA is TGTGCAAGTCGCTTACTCCGCCTACTAGGGCCCCGGGGAGAGACCCAGTACTTC.

The rearrangement links TRBV5-4 to TRBJ2-2; 11 positions match TRBD2. This CDR3 spans 16 amino acids. The ends lost 4 bases at V and 6 bases at J; junction bases unmatched: 8. Germline loops: CDR1 SGHNT, CDR2 YYREEE (reference sequence). The CDR3 loop reads CASSARLAGISGELFF. CDR3 nucleotides: TGTGCCAGCAGCGCTAGACTAGCGGGAATTTCCGGGGAGCTGTTTTTT.

In this sample, this clone turned up many times. The chain is built from TRBV12-5 and TRBJ1-1; TRBD1 agrees at 8 bases. This CDR3 has 18 residues. V lost 2 bases and J lost 10; bases outside the gene matches: 21. Looked up from germline, CDR1 is LGHNT and CDR2 is FRNRAP. CDR3 loop: CASGLNSHDRDRLPSAFF. The CDR3 bases are TGTGCTAGTGGTTTGAATTCCCACGACCGGGACAGGCTCCCTTCAGCTTTCTTT.

The rearrangement uses TRBV11-2 and TRBJ2-7; D is possibly TRBD2 (5 bases). CDR1 and CDR2 from the germline V gene are SGHAT and FQNNGV. V lost 4 bases to trimming and J lost 0 bases, with 13 bases between them. The CDR3 contains 15 residues. The CDR3 DNA reads TGTGCCAGCAGCTCCTCCGGAGGTCACTCCTACGAGCAGTACTTC. Amino acid sequence: CASSSSGGHSYEQYF. Filled out from reference TRBV11-2 and TRBJ2-7, the complete variable domain reads EAGVAQSPRYKIIEKRQSVAFWCNPISGHATLYWYQQILGQGPKLLIQFQNNGVVDDSQLPKDRFSAERLKGVDSTLKIQPAKLEDSAVYLCASSSSGGHSYEQYFGPGTRLTVT.

The chain combines TRBV28 with TRBJ2-3; D is unclear. Looked up from germline, CDR1 is MDHEN and CDR2 is SYDVKM. The V and J ends lost 8 bases and 2 bases respectively, with 8 bases between them. The CDR3 contains 12 residues. CDR3 DNA sequence: TGTGCCAGCCATGACAACACAGATACGCAGTATTTT. Amino acids: CASHDNTDTQYF.

The chain employs TRBV7-8 and TRBJ2-5, with D perhaps TRBD1 (6 bases). Trimming pared 3 bases from V and 7 bases from J, leaving 9 bases between. CDR3 length: 12 residues. CDR1 is SGHVS, CDR2 FQNEAQ, per germline. The DNA for the CDR3 is TGTGCCAGCAGCTTTGGGGGCTGGACCCAGTACTTC. It translates to CASSFGGWTQYF.

This chain connects TRBV28 to TRBJ1-2; 7 nucleotides line up with TRBD1. J was trimmed by 5 bases and V by 6 bases; bases with no gene match: 3. This CDR3 spans 12 amino acids. Germline CDR1 and CDR2: MDHEN and SYDVKM. CDR3 in DNA: TGTGCCAGCAGCCAGGGGGGTTATGGCTACACCTTC. This codes for CASSQGGYGYTF.